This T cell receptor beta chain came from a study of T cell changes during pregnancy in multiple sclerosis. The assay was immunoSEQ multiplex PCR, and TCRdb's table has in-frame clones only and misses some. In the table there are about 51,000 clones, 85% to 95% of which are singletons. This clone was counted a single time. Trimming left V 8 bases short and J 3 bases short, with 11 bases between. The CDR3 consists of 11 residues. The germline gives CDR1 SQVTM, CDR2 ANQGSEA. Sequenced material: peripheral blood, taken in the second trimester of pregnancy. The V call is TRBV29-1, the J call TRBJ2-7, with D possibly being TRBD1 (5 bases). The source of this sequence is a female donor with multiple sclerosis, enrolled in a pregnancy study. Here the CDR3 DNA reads TGCAGCTCGACAGAGTACTACGAGCAGTACTTC. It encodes CSSTEYYEQYF.